This T cell receptor beta chain appears in the sequencing data of a study of regulatory T cells in long-lasting Graves disease. Per germline, CDR1 MDHEN and CDR2 SYDVKM. CDR3 length: 10 residues. Arm-PCR of CDR3 regions and iRepertoire HTBI primers were used to build TCR beta libraries. Using its own MiXCR run on the multiplex PCR reads, TCRdb lists one record per CDR3 protein. The table lists fewer than 350,000 distinct CDR3 sequences, 15% to 20% of them singletons. With regard to this clonotype: A junction boundary mismatches the germline segment, possibly from a read error.

Documented time point: newly diagnosed GD, antithyroid drugs for less than 3 months. Scientists built the TCR library using RNA that was extracted from PBMCs. The patients were drawn from one endocrinology department in Xi'an, China. Sequenced here: peripheral blood mononuclear cells (PBMCs), sampled at new diagnosis, from a patient treated with antithyroid drugs. This sequence joins TRBV28 and TRBJ2-7; 8 bases map to TRBD2. This clonotype was obtained from a female donor with Graves disease. CDR3 bases: TGTGCCAGCAGACAGACTAGCGTTCCGTTC. Translating it yields CASRQTSVPF.